The rows below give T cell receptor beta chains drawn from one sample of a study of T cells after posttransplantation cyclophosphamide. Produced via immunoSEQ multiplex PCR; TCRdb's table is partial and in-frame only. The profile shows about 30,000 clones, roughly nine tenths of them singletons. Sequencing was carried out using naive CD4+ T cells sorted from blood. Receptors originate from a man aged 25 to 40 in good health and a related stem cell transplant donor. Both conserved end residues are part of each CDR3. D genes are given only for firm matches. Rows may omit the clone size; those that give it use once, few, many or a size class.

D,V,size,J,DNA,CDR3
TRBD2,TRBV6-1,-,TRBJ2-5,TGTGCCAGCAGCGGACTAGCGGGGGGTCAAGAGACCCAGTACTTC,CASSGLAGGQETQYF
-,TRBV29-1,-,TRBJ2-1,TGCAGCGTTGGGGGAGGAGCCGAGCAGTTCTTC,CSVGGGAEQFF
TRBD1,TRBV5-4,-,TRBJ1-3,TGTGCCAGCAGCTTGAAGGGGGCGCCTGGAAACACCATATATTTT,CASSLKGAPGNTIYF
TRBD2,TRBV19,-,TRBJ2-1,TGTGCCAGTACCCGGACTAGCGGGGTTGAGCAGTTCTTC,CASTRTSGVEQFF
TRBD2,TRBV29-1,-,TRBJ2-3,TGCAGCGTTGGGGCCGGACTAGCGGGGCCCACAGATACGCAGTATTTT,CSVGAGLAGPTDTQYF
TRBD1,TRBV2,-,TRBJ2-7,TGTGCCAGCAGTTCCGGGACAGCCCTCTACGAGCAGTACTTC,CASSSGTALYEQYF
TRBD1,TRBV10-3,-,TRBJ2-6,TGTGCCATCAGGGGGACAGCTGGGGCCAACGTCCTGACTTTC,CAIRGTAGANVLTF
TRBD1,TRBV18,-,TRBJ2-7,TGTGCCAGCTCACCCTTACCTTCGACAGGGGTCTTCGTTGAGCAGTACTTC,CASSPLPSTGVFVEQYF
TRBD2,TRBV2,-,TRBJ2-1,TGTGCCAGCAGGGGACTAGCGGGGAACAATGAGCAGTTCTTC,CASRGLAGNNEQFF
-,TRBV2,-,TRBJ1-1,TGTGCCAGCAATCCGCGGGATTCCACTGAAGCTTTCTTT,CASNPRDSTEAFF
TRBD1,TRBV5-1,-,TRBJ2-7,TGCGCCAGCAGTCCGCAGAGGGACAGCTCCTTCGAGCAGTACTTC,CASSPQRDSSFEQYF
-,TRBV18,-,TRBJ2-7,TGTGCCAGCTCACCAGTTAGAGACTACGAGCAGTACTTC,CASSPVRDYEQYF
-,TRBV19,-,TRBJ1-1,TGTGCCAGTAGTATAGTGGAGGCGAACACTGAAGCTTTCTTT,CASSIVEANTEAFF
-,TRBV10-3,-,TRBJ2-1,TGTGCCATCAGGGACACTGACAGATACAATGAGCAGTTCTTC,CAIRDTDRYNEQFF
TRBD2,TRBV11-2,-,TRBJ2-1,TGTGCCAGCAGCTTAGGGGGCGGGGGCTACAATGAGCAGTTCTTC,CASSLGGGGYNEQFF
TRBD1,TRBV29-1,-,TRBJ1-2,TGCAGCGGATCGGGACAGGGAGCTGGCTACACCTTC,CSGSGQGAGYTF
TRBD1,TRBV5-1,-,TRBJ1-4,TGCGCCAGCAGCTCCACAGGGGGCACTAATGAAAAACTGTTTTTT,CASSSTGGTNEKLFF
TRBD1,TRBV2,-,TRBJ1-5,TGTGCCAGCAGTGGGGCCAGGGGGGATCAGCCCCAGCATTTT,CASSGARGDQPQHF
-,TRBV4-1,once,TRBJ2-3,TGCGCCAGCAGCCAAGCAGGCCTCCGCACAGATACGCAGTATTTT,CASSQAGLRTDTQYF
-,TRBV5-1,-,TRBJ2-6,TGCGCCAGCAGCTCCTCAGGGACAGGGGCCAACGTCCTGACTTTC,CASSSSGTGANVLTF
-,TRBV28,-,TRBJ1-1,TGTGCCGGAGGGGGGGCGGACACTGAAGCTTTCTTT,CAGGGADTEAFF
TRBD1,TRBV6-5,-,TRBJ1-3,TGTGCCAGCAGTTACTCGAGGCAGGGGGCTGGAAACACCATATATTTT,CASSYSRQGAGNTIYF
TRBD2,TRBV19,once,TRBJ2-1,TGTGCCAGTAGTGAACCGGGACTAGTCCTTGAGCAGTTCTTC,CASSEPGLVLEQFF
-,TRBV19,-,TRBJ1-1,TGTGCCAGTAGTCCTGTGCGGTCTACTGAAGCTTTCTTT,CASSPVRSTEAFF
TRBD1,TRBV7-6,-,TRBJ1-4,TGTGCCAGCAGCCCGGCCGGGACAGGGACTGAAAAACTGTTTTTT,CASSPAGTGTEKLFF
-,TRBV25-1,-,TRBJ1-1,TGTGCCAGCAGTGAATATGCAGGGATGAACACTGAAGCTTTCTTT,CASSEYAGMNTEAFF
-,TRBV5-6,-,TRBJ2-5,TGTGCCAGCAGCTTACGAAGGACAGAAGAGACCCAGTACTTC,CASSLRRTEETQYF